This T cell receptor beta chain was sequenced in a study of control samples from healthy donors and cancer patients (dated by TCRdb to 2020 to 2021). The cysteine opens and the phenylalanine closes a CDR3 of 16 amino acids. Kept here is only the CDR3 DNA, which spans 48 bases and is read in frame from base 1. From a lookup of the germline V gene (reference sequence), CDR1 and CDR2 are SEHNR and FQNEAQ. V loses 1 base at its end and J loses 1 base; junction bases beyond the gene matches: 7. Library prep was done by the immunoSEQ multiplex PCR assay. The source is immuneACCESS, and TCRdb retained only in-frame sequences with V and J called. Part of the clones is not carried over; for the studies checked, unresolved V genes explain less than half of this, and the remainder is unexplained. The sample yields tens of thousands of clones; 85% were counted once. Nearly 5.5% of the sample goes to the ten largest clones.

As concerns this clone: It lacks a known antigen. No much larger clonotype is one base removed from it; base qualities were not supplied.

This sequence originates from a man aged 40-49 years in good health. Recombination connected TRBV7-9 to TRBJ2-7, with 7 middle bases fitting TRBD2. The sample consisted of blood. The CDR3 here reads CASSLGLAEHSYEQYF. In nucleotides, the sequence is TGTGCCAGCAGCTTAGGGCTAGCGGAACATTCCTACGAGCAGTACTTC.